These 29 T cell receptor beta chains were sequenced from one sample in a study of T cell repertoires in aging, cancer and after chemotherapy. TCR beta rearrangements were amplified from peripheral blood genomic DNA. A mixed TRB-A/B primer pool amplified rearranged TRB by multiplex touch-down PCR. MiXCR, run by TCRdb on the multiplex PCR reads, gives a single entry per CDR3 protein. The table has around 10,000 distinct CDR3 sequences, about 36% seen once. Sample: blood. The source of these receptors is a human donor in good health.

This clonotype is deemed medium-sized (0.01 to 0.1%). The chain employs TRBV11-1 and TRBJ2-1; 15 bases are shared with TRBD2. From germline, CDR1 is SGHAT and CDR2 FQDESV (reference sequence). The CDR3 loop spans 15 amino acids. After removal of 4 bases from V and 10 bases from J, the junction contained 5 bases not matched to a gene. CDR3 DNA sequence: TGTGCCAGCAGCTCCGGACTAGCGGGAGGGCGAGAGCAGTTCTTC. It yields the protein CASSSGLAGGREQFF.

This chain connects TRBV27 to TRBJ1-4; weak D call: TRBD1 (5 bases). The CDR3 has 14 amino acids. V was trimmed by 6 bases and J by 3 bases, leaving 11 bases between them. Germline V gene sequence: CDR1 MNHEY, CDR2 SMNVEV (reference sequence). The CDR3: CASSLGRSNEKLFF. The CDR3 DNA follows: TGTGCCAGCAGCCTGGGACGATCTAATGAAAAACTGTTTTTT.

In this sample, this clonotype turned up a few times. The J gene is TRBJ2-1, the V gene TRBV19; D not resolved. Trimming removed 1 base from V and 6 bases from J, with 7 bases in between. This CDR3 has 13 amino acids. Per the germline V gene, CDR1 is LNHDA and CDR2 is SQIVND (reference sequence). The CDR3 sequence is CASSIASPNEQFF. CDR3 DNA: TGTGCCAGTAGTATAGCCTCACCCAATGAGCAGTTCTTC.

This clonotype was counted a few times. This chain uses TRBV6-1 with TRBJ2-7; the match to TRBD2 covers 11 bases. This CDR3 spans 15 amino acids. V was pared by 7 bases and J by 0 bases, with 5 bases of the junction left unmatched. The germline V gene has CDR1 MNHNS and CDR2 SASEGT. In DNA, the CDR3 is TGTGCCAGCAACCTGGGACTAGCGGCCTCCTACGAGCAGTACTTC. It specifies CASNLGLAASYEQYF.

The chain recombines TRBV18 with TRBJ2-5; 9 nucleotides align to TRBD2. Germline CDR1 and CDR2: KGHSH and LQKENI. The CDR3 extends over 15 amino acids. V was clipped by 4 bases and J by 0 bases; unmatched bases: 3. The CDR3 DNA is TGTGCCAGCTCACGGGGACTAGCAGACCAAGAGACCCAGTACTTC. This translates into CASSRGLADQETQYF.

This clonotype was observed a handful of times. The chain links TRBV19 to TRBJ1-4; TRBD1 is a possible D gene (5 bases). The CDR3 has 14 amino acids. Germline CDR1 is LNHDA and CDR2 is SQIVND (reference sequence). Trimming shortened V by 8 bases and J by 10 bases, and 20 bases separated the two germline ends. Here the CDR3 reads CASGLLGELVKLFF. The CDR3 region has the DNA TGTGCCAGTGGACTCTTGGGGGAACTGGTAAAACTGTTTTTT.

The rearrangement links TRBV12-3 or TRBV12-4 to TRBJ2-1, with TRBD2 matching over 10 bases. V trimming: 7 bases; J trimming: 6 bases; junction bases outside the gene matches: 12. The CDR3 runs 16 residues. CDR3 loop: CASTPSLAGVPNEQFF. The CDR3 DNA reads as TGTGCCAGCACCCCCTCGCTAGCGGGAGTCCCCAATGAGCAGTTCTTC.

This clonotype is labeled as medium-sized (0.01 to 0.1%). V gene TRBV19 combines with J gene TRBJ2-5; TRBD1 is a possible D gene (7 bases). With 6 bases removed from V and 7 bases from J, the gap between germline ends came to 21 bases. There are 15 residues in the CDR3. Per germline, CDR1 LNHDA and CDR2 SQIVND (reference sequence). CDR3 sequence: CASSPPGGGVGTQYF. In DNA form, the CDR3 reads TGTGCCAGTAGCCCTCCCGGAGGGGGCGTTGGGACCCAGTACTTC.

This clonotype is deemed medium-sized. The chain employs TRBV5-6 and TRBJ2-2; 12 bases fit TRBD2. Trimming cost V 3 bases and J 0 bases; bases outside gene matches: 6. The germline CDR1 and CDR2 sequences are SGHDT and YYEEEE. The CDR3 extends over 18 amino acids. For the CDR3, the DNA is TGTGCCAGCAGCTCAAGGACTAGCGGGATACCGAACACCGGGGAGCTGTTTTTT. This encodes CASSSRTSGIPNTGELFF.

The CDR3 loop reads CASSSQREHTGELFF. CDR3 nucleotides: TGTGCCAGCAGTTCCCAGCGGGAACACACCGGGGAGCTGTTTTTT. The chain couples TRBV28 to TRBJ2-2, with TRBD2 matching over 7 bases. The CDR3 contains 15 residues. Germline lookup yields CDR1 MDHEN and CDR2 SYDVKM. V lost 4 bases and J lost 3; bases outside the gene matches: 5.

The CDR3 sequence: CASSLGTLSSYEQYF. The DNA for the CDR3 is TGTGCCAGCAGCTTGGGGACTTTAAGCTCCTACGAGCAGTACTTC. This chain joins TRBV5-4 and TRBJ2-7; possibly TRBD2 for D (5 bases). Germline V gene data show CDR1 as SGHNT and CDR2 as YYREEE (reference sequence). CDR3 length: 15 amino acids. V was trimmed by 0 bases and J by 0 bases, leaving 10 bases between them.

This clonotype has more than one count but fewer than ten. The rearrangement uses TRBV19 and TRBJ2-3, with 10 bases aligning to TRBD2. The CDR3 is 13 amino acids. Per the germline V gene, CDR1 is LNHDA and CDR2 is SQIVND (reference sequence). With V trimmed by 3 bases and J by 14 bases, 8 bases remained unmatched. The CDR3 spells CASSIQREGLLYF. As DNA, the CDR3 is TGTGCCAGTAGTATCCAGCGGGAGGGCCTTCTGTATTTT.

Notes on this clonotype: A much larger clone differs by one base, so this may be a read error. The chain employs TRBV29-1 and TRBJ2-3; TRBD2 aligns across 9 bases. The CDR3 contains 15 residues. CDR1 and CDR2 from the germline V gene are SQVTM and ANQGSEA. CDR3: CSAEGAGGPTDTQYF. CDR3 bases: TGCAGCGCTGAAGGGGCGGGAGGGCCCACAGATACGCAGTATTTT.

This clonotype is labeled as large (0.1 to 1%). The CDR3 is CASSVGTGGADTQYF. CDR3 bases: TGTGCCAGTAGTGTTGGGACAGGGGGCGCGGATACGCAGTATTTT. J is TRBJ2-3 and V is TRBV19; TRBD1 matches at 12 bases. CDR3 size: 15 residues. The germline gives CDR1 LNHDA, CDR2 SQIVND (reference sequence). The V gene end was trimmed by 5 bases and the J gene end by 6 bases; junction bases not matched to a gene: 6.

Only a few counts were recorded for this clonotype. The rearrangement uses TRBV27 and TRBJ2-2; D not certain. V lost 3 bases to trimming and J lost 6 bases, with 8 bases between them. CDR1 and CDR2 (germline): MNHEY, SMNVEV (reference sequence). The CDR3 consists of 13 residues. The CDR3 spells CASSLSVPGELFF. The CDR3 DNA reads TGTGCCAGCAGTTTGAGCGTTCCCGGGGAGCTGTTTTTT.

This clonotype was observed a handful of times. The chain links TRBV6-5 to TRBJ2-7; TRBD2 aligns across 10 bases. The germline CDR1 and CDR2 sequences are MNHEY and SVGAGI. The CDR3 extends over 15 amino acids. V shed 6 bases and J 4 bases; nucleotides not matched to a gene: 9. The CDR3 spells CASSPTGLADYEQYF. Here the CDR3 DNA reads TGTGCCAGCAGCCCTACCGGACTAGCGGATTACGAGCAGTACTTC.

There are a few counts of this clonotype. The chain uses TRBV5-1 and TRBJ2-1; unclear D gene. Trimming removed 7 bases from V and 2 bases from J, with 16 bases in between. CDR1 is SGHRS and CDR2 is YFSETQ in the germline V gene. The CDR3 loop spans 15 amino acids. The CDR3 reads CASRTGRDPYNEQFF. The DNA of the CDR3 is TGCGCCAGCCGAACCGGCAGAGATCCCTACAATGAGCAGTTCTTC.

The chain carries TRBV27 and TRBJ1-1; possibly TRBD1 for D (5 bases). V lost 5 bases and J lost 7, with 20 bases in between. The germline gives CDR1 MNHEY, CDR2 SMNVEV (reference sequence). The CDR3 spans 15 residues. The CDR3 sequence: CASSRRVGRSGEAFF. In DNA form, the CDR3 reads TGTGCCAGCAGTCGCAGGGTGGGAAGATCAGGTGAAGCTTTCTTT.

The rearrangement uses TRBV19 and TRBJ2-7, with unresolved D. The CDR3 is 13 residues long. V gave up 5 bases and J gave up 0 bases, with 8 bases separating them. Germline V gene data show CDR1 as LNHDA and CDR2 as SQIVND (reference sequence). The CDR3 DNA reads TGTGCCAGTAGTTTTGGGGTCTCCTACGAGCAGTACTTC. As protein: CASSFGVSYEQYF.

The chain combines TRBV30 with TRBJ2-3; tentatively, D is TRBD2 (5 bases). This CDR3 has 13 amino acids. In germline, CDR1 is GTSNPN, CDR2 SVGIG (reference sequence). V dropped 3 bases and J dropped 0 bases, with 7 bases sitting between them. This CDR3 is CAWSGISTDTQYF. CDR3 coding DNA: TGTGCCTGGAGCGGGATTAGCACAGATACGCAGTATTTT.

This clonotype was observed a few times. The chain has TRBV7-6 and TRBJ1-5; no clear D gene. V was pared by 0 bases and J by 5 bases, with 5 bases between. The CDR3 sequence is 13 residues long. CDR1 is SGHVS and CDR2 is FNYEAQ in the germline V gene. CDR3 sequence reads: CASSLARDQPQHF. In DNA form, the CDR3 reads TGTGCCAGCAGCTTAGCTAGGGATCAGCCCCAGCATTTT.

Notes on this clonotype: This may come from a read error, since a much larger clone is one base off. V gene TRBV29-1 combines with J gene TRBJ2-2; a weak D match, TRBD2 (6 bases). From germline, CDR1 is SQVTM and CDR2 ANQGSEA. The CDR3 is 13 residues long. The CDR3 loop is CSVPGSGLGEPFF. The DNA for the CDR3 is TGCAGCGTCCCCGGGAGCGGATTAGGGGAGCCGTTTTTT.

The chain joins TRBV5-6 to TRBJ2-3, with D possibly TRBD1 on 5 matching bases. Germline V gives CDR1 SGHDT, CDR2 YYEEEE. V lost 3 bases and J lost 6, with 8 bases in between. The CDR3 contains 12 residues. CDR3: CASSYRQDTQYF. The CDR3 nucleotides are TGTGCCAGCAGCTACCGACAGGATACGCAGTATTTT.

The chain uses TRBV6-5 and TRBJ1-1; the D is unclear. Germline assignment: CDR1 MNHEY and CDR2 SVGAGI. The ends were cut back, 0 bases at V and 1 base at J, with 9 bases in the middle. CDR3 size: 15 residues. The CDR3 DNA reads TGTGCCAGCAGTTACTCGTACACTCAGAACACTGAAGCTTTCTTT. It translates to CASSYSYTQNTEAFF.

There are a few counts of this clonotype. This sequence joins TRBV19 and TRBJ2-7; TRBD1 matches at 11 bases. Unmatched junction bases numbered 14, after V lost 9 bases and J lost 4 bases. This CDR3 comprises 16 residues. Germline-derived CDR1 and CDR2 are LNHDA and SQIVND (reference sequence). This chain's CDR3 is CASSTFGQGALYEQYF. As DNA, the CDR3 is TGTGCCAGCTCGACTTTCGGACAGGGGGCTCTTTACGAGCAGTACTTC. Using reference TRBV19 and TRBJ2-7 for the parts outside the CDR3, the full variable domain is DGGITQSPKYLFRKEGQNVTLSCEQNLNHDAMYWYRQDPGQGLRLIYYSQIVNDFQKGDIAEGYSVSREKKESFPLTVTSAQKNPTAFYLCASSTFGQGALYEQYFGPGTRLTVT.

The chain employs TRBV19 and TRBJ1-5, with D possibly being TRBD1 (5 bases). Germline values: CDR1 LNHDA, CDR2 SQIVND (reference sequence). Trimming removed 3 bases at V and 0 bases at J, with 12 bases between. The CDR3 spans 16 residues. Here the CDR3 DNA reads TGTGCCAGTAGTATTGGGGCAGATAATAGCAATCAGCCCCAGCATTTT. Protein sequence: CASSIGADNSNQPQHF.

The V gene is TRBV21-1, the J gene TRBJ2-5; the table's D call, TRBD1, was not checked against the DNA. TRBV21-1 is reported as a pseudogene. The CDR3 length is 14 residues. DNA of the CDR3: TGTGCCAGCAGCTTCACCCCAAAGGGGGAGACCCAGTACTTC. This encodes CASSFTPKGETQYF.

V and J are TRBV6-1 and TRBJ1-6; TRBD1 matches at 9 bases. CDR1 is MNHNS, CDR2 SASEGT, per germline. The CDR3 runs to 12 residues. The V segment lost 6 bases and the J segment 14 bases; nucleotides outside the gene matches: 5. The CDR3 sequence is CASRPGQGTLHF. The CDR3, as DNA: TGTGCCAGCAGGCCGGGACAGGGCACCCTCCACTTT.

The genes are TRBV18 and TRBJ2-1; 7 nucleotides line up with TRBD2. The CDR3 loop spans 15 amino acids. Germline lookup yields CDR1 KGHSH and CDR2 LQKENI. V gave up 1 base and J gave up 5 bases; unmatched junction bases: 5. The CDR3 DNA sequence: TGTGCCAGCTCACCACTAGCGGGCCCGAACAATGAGCAGTTCTTC. Translating it yields CASSPLAGPNNEQFF. The complete variable domain, with remaining parts taken from reference TRBV18 and TRBJ2-1, reads NAGVMQNPRHLVRRRGQEARLRCSPMKGHSHVYWYRQLPEEGLKFMVYLQKENIIDESGMPKERFSAEFPKEGPSILRIQQVVRGDSAAYFCASSPLAGPNNEQFFGPGTRLTVL.